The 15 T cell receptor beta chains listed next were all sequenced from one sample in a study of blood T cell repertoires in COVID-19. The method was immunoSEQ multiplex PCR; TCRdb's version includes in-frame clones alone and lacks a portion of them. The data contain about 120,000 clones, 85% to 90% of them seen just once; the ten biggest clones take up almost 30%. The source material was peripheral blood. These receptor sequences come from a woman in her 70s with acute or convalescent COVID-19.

CDR3 residues: CASRDRGDIQYF. The CDR3 region has the DNA TGTGCCAGCAGAGACAGGGGTGACATTCAGTACTTC. This chain joins TRBV2 and TRBJ2-4; 8 positions match TRBD1. This CDR3 has 12 residues. J lost 8 bases, V lost 6 bases, and 3 bases had no gene match. Germline CDR1 SNHLY, CDR2 FYNNEI.

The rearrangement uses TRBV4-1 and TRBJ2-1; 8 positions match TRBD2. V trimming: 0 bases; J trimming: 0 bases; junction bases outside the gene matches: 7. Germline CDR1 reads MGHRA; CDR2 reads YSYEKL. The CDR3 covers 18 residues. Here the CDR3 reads CASSQDCGGISSYNEQFF. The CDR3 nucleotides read TGCGCCAGCAGCCAAGATTGCGGGGGGATCAGCTCCTACAATGAGCAGTTCTTC.

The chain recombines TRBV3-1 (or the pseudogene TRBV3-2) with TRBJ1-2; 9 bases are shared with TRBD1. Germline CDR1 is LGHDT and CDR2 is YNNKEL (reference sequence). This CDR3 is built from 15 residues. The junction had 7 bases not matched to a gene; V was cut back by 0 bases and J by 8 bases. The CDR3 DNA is TGTGCCAGCAGCCAAGATCGGGACAGGGTGGAGGGCTACACCTTC. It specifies CASSQDRDRVEGYTF.

The CDR3 DNA follows: TGTGCCTGGAGTCTCCCATCCGGGCAGCCCCAGCATTTT. It yields the protein CAWSLPSGQPQHF. The V and J genes are TRBV30 and TRBJ1-5, with no clear D. The CDR3 contains 13 residues. Trimming cost V 2 bases and J 7 bases, with 12 bases left between them. Germline V gene sequence: CDR1 GTSNPN, CDR2 SVGIG (reference sequence).

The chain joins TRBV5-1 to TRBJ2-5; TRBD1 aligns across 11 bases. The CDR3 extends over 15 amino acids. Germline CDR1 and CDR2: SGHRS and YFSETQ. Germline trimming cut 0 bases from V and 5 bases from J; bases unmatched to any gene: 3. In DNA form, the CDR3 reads TGCGCCAGCAGCTTGGAGGGGACAGGGGGGGAGACCCAGTACTTC. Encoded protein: CASSLEGTGGETQYF. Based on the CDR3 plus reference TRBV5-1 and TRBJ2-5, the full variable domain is KAGVTQTPRYLIKTRGQQVTLSCSPISGHRSVSWYQQTPGQGLQFLFEYFSETQRNKGNFPGRFSGRQFSNSRSEMNVSTLELGDSALYLCASSLEGTGGETQYFGPGTRLLVL.

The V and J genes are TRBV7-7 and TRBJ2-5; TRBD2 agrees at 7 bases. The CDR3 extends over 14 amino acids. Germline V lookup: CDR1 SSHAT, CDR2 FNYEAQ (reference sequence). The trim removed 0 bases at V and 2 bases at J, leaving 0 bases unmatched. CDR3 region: CASSLAGGQETQYF. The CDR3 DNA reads TGTGCCAGCAGCTTAGCGGGGGGGCAAGAGACCCAGTACTTC.

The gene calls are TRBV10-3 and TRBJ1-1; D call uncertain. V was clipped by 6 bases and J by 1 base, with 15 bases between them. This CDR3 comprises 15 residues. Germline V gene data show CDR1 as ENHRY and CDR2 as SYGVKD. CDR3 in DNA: TGTGCCATCAGCGGGGTAGGGTCGGGGAACACTGAAGCTTTCTTT. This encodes CAISGVGSGNTEAFF.

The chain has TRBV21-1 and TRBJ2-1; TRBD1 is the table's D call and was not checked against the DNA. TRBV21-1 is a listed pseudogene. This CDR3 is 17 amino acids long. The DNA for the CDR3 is TGTGCCAGCAGCAAAGACCCTCGGGGACAGAGATACAATGAGCAGTTCTTC. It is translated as CASSKDPRGQRYNEQFF.

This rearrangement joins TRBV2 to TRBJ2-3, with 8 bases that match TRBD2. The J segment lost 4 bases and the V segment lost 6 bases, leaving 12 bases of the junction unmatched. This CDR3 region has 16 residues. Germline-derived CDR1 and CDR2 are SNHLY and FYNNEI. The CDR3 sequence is CASRVLSGEQADTQYF. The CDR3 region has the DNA TGTGCCAGCAGGGTTCTTAGCGGGGAACAGGCAGATACGCAGTATTTT.

The CDR3 nucleotides read TGTGCCTGGAGGGGAGGTCCGAAGACCCAGTACTTC. As protein: CAWRGGPKTQYF. The chain couples TRBV30 to TRBJ2-5, with D maybe TRBD2 (6 bases). V dropped 3 bases and J dropped 6 bases, with 11 bases sitting between them. Germline assignment: CDR1 GTSNPN and CDR2 SVGIG (reference sequence). CDR3 length equals 12 residues.

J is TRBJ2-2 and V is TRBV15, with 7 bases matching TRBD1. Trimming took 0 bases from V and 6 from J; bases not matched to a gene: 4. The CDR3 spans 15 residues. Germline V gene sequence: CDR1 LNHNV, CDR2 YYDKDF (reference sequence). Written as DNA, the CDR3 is TGTGCCACCAGCAGAGATCTAGACAGGGCCGGGGAGCTGTTTTTT. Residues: CATSRDLDRAGELFF.

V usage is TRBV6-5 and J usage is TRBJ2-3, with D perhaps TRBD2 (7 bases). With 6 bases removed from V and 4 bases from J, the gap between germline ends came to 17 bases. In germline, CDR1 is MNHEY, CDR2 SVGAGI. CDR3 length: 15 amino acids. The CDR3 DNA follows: TGTGCCAGCAGGACCCGGGGGGCCCTCCCAGATACGCAGTATTTT. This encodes CASRTRGALPDTQYF.

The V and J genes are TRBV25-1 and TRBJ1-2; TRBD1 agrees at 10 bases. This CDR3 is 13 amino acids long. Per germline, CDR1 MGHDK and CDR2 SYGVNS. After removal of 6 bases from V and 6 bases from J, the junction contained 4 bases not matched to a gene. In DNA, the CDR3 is TGTGCCAGCAGATTGGACAGGGGGGATGGCTACACCTTC. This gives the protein CASRLDRGDGYTF.

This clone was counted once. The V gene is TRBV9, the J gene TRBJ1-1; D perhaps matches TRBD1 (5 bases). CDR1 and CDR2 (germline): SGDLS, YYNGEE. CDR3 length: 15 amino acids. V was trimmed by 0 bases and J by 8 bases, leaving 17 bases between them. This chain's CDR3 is CASSVVDGQGIEAFF. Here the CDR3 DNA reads TGTGCCAGCAGCGTAGTGGATGGACAAGGAATCGAAGCTTTCTTT. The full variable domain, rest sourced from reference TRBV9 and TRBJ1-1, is DSGVTQTPKHLITATGQRVTLRCSPRSGDLSVYWYQQSLDQGLQFLIQYYNGEERAKGNILERFSAQQFPDLHSELNLSSLELGDSALYFCASSVVDGQGIEAFFGQGTRLTVV.

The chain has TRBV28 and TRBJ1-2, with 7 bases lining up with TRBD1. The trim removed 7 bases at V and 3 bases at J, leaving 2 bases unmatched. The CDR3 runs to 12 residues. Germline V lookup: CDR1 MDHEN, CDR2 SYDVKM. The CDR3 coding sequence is TGTGCCAGCATGGGACAGTACTATGGCTACACCTTC. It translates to CASMGQYYGYTF.